The T cell receptor beta chain under discussion was sequenced for a study of T cell responses to AZD1222 COVID-19 vaccine. The CDR3 consists of 15 residues. From germline, CDR1 is MGHRA and CDR2 YSYEKL. V was clipped by 0 bases and J by 2 bases; unmatched bases: 2. Note on this clone: Its antigen remains unidentified.

This table comes from immunoSEQ multiplex PCR, and its TCRdb copy is limited to in-frame clones, with some not included. The table lists 140,000 to 150,000 clones, about 90% of them singletons. Findings and limits, study-wide: Sampled repertoires all dated from after the peak T cell response. Close to half of spike-specific TCRs reportedly recognize unmutated variant regions.

The sequenced sample was peripheral blood, obtained 28 days after the second AZD1222 dose. V and J are TRBV4-1 and TRBJ2-7; 9 nucleotides align to TRBD2. The source of this sequence is an adult who received the AZD1222 COVID-19 vaccine. This CDR3 reads CASSQERTSAYEQYF. CDR3 bases: TGCGCCAGCAGCCAAGAAAGGACTAGCGCCTACGAGCAGTACTTC.